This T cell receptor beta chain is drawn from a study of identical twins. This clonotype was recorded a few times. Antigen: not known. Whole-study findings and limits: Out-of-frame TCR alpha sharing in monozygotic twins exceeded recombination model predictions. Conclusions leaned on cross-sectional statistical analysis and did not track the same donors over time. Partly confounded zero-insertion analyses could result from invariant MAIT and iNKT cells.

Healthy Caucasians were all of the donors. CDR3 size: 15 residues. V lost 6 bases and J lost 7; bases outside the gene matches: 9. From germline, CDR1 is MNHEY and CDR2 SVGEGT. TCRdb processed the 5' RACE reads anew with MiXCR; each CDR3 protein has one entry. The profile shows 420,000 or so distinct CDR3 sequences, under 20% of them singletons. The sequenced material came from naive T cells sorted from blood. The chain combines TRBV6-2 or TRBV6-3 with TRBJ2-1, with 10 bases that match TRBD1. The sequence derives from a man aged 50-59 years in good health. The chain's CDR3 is CASRAPGQGINEQFF. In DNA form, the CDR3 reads TGTGCCAGCAGAGCCCCGGGACAGGGGATAAATGAGCAGTTCTTC.